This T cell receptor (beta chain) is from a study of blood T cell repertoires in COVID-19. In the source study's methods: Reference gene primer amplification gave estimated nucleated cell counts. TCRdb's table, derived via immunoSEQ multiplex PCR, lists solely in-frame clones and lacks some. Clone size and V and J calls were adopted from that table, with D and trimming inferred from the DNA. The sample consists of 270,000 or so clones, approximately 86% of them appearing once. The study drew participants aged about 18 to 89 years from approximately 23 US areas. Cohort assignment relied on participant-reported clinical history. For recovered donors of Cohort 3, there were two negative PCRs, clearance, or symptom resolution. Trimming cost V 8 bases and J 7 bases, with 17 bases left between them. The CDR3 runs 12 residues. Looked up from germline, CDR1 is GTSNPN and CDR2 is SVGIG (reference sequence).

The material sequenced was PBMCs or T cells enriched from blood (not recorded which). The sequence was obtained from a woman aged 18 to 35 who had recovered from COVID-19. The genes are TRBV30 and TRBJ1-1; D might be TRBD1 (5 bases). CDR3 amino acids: CAHKVGPGEAFF. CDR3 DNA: TGTGCCCACAAAGTGGGGCCGGGTGAAGCTTTCTTT. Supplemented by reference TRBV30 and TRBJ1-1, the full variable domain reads SQTIHQWPATLVQPVGSPLSLECTVEGTSNPNLYWYRQAAGRGLQLLFYSVGIGQISSEVPQNLSASRPQDRQFILSSKKLLLSDSGFYLCAHKVGPGEAFFGQGTRLTVV.